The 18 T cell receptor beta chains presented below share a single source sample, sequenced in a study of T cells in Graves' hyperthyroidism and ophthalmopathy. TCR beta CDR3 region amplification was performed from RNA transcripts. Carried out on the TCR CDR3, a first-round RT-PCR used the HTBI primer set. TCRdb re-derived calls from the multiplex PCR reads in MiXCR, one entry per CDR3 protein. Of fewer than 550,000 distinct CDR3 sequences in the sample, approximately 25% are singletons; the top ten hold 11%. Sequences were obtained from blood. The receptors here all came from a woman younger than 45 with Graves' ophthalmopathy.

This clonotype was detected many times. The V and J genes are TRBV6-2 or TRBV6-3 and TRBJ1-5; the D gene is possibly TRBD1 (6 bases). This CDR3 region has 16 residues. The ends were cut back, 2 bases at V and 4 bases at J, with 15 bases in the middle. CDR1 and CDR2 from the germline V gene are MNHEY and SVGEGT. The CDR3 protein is CASSYQWGGLNQPQHF. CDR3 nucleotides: TGTGCCAGCAGTTACCAGTGGGGGGGGCTAAATCAGCCCCAGCATTTT.

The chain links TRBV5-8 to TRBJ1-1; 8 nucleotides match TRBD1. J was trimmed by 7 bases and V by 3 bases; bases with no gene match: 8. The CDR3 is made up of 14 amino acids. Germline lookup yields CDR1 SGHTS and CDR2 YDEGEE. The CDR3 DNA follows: TGTGCCAGCAGCTCCCTGACAGGGGCGGATGAAGCTTTCTTT. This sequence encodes CASSSLTGADEAFF. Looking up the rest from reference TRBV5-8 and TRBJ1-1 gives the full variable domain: EAGVTQSPTHLIKTRGQQATLRCSPISGHTSVYWYQQALGLGLQFLLWYDEGEERNRGNFPPRFSGRQFPNYSSELNVNALELEDSALYLCASSSLTGADEAFFGQGTRLTVV.

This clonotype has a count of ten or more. CDR3 residues: CASSSGTRRRYILDGETQYF. The CDR3 DNA reads as TGTGCCAGCAGCTCCGGGACTAGACGACGTTATATCTTAGATGGGGAGACCCAGTACTTC. This chain uses TRBV3-1 with TRBJ2-5; 8 bases match TRBD2. Trimming cost V 5 bases and J 5 bases; bases outside gene matches: 25. There are 20 residues in the CDR3. CDR1 and CDR2 from the germline V gene are LGHDT and YNNKEL (reference sequence).

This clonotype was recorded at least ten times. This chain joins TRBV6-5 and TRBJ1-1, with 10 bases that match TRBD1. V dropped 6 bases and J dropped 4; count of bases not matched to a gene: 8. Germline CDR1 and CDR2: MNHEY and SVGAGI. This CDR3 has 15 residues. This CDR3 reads CASSTSGQGGTEAFF. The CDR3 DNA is TGTGCCAGCAGCACCTCCGGACAGGGGGGCACTGAAGCTTTCTTT.

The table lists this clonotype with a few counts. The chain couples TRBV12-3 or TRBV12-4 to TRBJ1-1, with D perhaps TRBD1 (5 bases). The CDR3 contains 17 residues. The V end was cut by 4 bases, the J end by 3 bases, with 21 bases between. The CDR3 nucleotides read TGTGCCAGCAGTTCGAAGGCAGGGTCGATGATTTACACTGAAGCTTTCTTT. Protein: CASSSKAGSMIYTEAFF.

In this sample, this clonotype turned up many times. CDR3 residues: CASSPGWAGERNTIYF. The CDR3 DNA follows: TGTGCCAGCAGCCCCGGGTGGGCAGGGGAGAGGAACACCATATATTTT. The chain carries TRBV11-3 and TRBJ1-3; a possible D gene is TRBD1 (6 bases). The germline CDR1 and CDR2 sequences are SGHNT and YENEEA. Trimming took 5 bases from V and 7 from J, leaving 21 bases between them. This CDR3 comprises 16 residues.

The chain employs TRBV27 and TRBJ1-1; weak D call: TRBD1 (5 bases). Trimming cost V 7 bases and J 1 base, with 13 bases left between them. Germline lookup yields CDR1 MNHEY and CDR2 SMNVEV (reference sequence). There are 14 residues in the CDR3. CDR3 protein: CASKVGRKNTEAFF. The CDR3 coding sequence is TGTGCCAGCAAGGTGGGACGGAAGAACACTGAAGCTTTCTTT.

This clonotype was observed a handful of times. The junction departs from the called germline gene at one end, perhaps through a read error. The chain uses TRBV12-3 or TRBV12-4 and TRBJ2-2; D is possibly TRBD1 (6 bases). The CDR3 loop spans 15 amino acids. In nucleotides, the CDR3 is TGTGCCAGCAGTTTGGGGGCAGCGAACACCGGGGAGCTGTTGTTT. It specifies CASSLGAANTGELLF.

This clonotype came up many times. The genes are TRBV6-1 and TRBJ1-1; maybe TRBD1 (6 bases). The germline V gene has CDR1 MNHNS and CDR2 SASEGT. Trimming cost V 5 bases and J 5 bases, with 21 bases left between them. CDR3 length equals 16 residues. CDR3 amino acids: CASSPGQKVSATEAFF. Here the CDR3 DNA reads TGTGCCAGCAGTCCTGGACAGAAGGTCTCGGCAACTGAAGCTTTCTTT.

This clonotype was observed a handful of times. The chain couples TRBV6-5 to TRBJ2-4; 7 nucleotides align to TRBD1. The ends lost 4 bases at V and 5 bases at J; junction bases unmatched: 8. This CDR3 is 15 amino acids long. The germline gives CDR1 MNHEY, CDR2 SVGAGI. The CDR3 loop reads CASSFSKGAENIQYF. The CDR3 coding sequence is TGTGCCAGCAGTTTCTCGAAGGGGGCAGAAAACATTCAGTACTTC.

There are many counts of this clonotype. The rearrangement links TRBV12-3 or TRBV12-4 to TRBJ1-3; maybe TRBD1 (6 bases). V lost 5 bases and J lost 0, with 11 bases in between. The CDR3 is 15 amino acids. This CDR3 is CASSPGTTSGNTIYF. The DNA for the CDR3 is TGTGCCAGCAGTCCAGGGACAACCTCTGGAAACACCATATATTTT.

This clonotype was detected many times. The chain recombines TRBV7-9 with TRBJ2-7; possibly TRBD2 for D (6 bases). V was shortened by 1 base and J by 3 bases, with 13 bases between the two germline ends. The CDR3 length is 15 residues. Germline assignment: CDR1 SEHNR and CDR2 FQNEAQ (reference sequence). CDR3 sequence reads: CASSLDLLGGYEQYF. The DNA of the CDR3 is TGTGCCAGCAGCTTAGATTTGTTGGGAGGCTACGAGCAGTACTTC.

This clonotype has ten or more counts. CDR3 region: CATSEPGQGHYGYTF. The CDR3 region has the DNA TGTGCCACCAGTGAGCCGGGACAGGGACACTATGGCTACACCTTC. The chain employs TRBV24-1 and TRBJ1-2; 9 bases are shared with TRBD1. Germline values: CDR1 KGHDR, CDR2 SFDVKD. The CDR3 extends over 15 amino acids. The J segment lost 3 bases and the V segment lost 4 bases, leaving 5 bases of the junction unmatched.

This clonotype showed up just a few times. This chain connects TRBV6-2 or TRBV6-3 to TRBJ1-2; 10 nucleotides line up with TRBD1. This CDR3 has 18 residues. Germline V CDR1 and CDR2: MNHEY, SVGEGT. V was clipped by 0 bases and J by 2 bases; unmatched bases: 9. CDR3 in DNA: TGTGCCAGCAGTTACTCCGGGACAGGGGCAACTCCAAACTATGGCTACACCTTC. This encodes CASSYSGTGATPNYGYTF.

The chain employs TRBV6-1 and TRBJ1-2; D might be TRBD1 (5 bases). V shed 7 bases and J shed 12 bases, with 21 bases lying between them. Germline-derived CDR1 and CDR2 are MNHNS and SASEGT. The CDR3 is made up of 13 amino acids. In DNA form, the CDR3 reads TGTGCCAGCAATCCCGTCGGGGACCGCGCGAACACCTTC. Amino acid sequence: CASNPVGDRANTF.

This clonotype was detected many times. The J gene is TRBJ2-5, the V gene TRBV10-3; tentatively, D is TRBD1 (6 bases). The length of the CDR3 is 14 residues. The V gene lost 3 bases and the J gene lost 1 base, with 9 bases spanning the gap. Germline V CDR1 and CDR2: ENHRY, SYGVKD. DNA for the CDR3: TGTGCCATCAGTGACCTACAGGGCCAAGAGACCCAGTACTTC. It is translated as CAISDLQGQETQYF.

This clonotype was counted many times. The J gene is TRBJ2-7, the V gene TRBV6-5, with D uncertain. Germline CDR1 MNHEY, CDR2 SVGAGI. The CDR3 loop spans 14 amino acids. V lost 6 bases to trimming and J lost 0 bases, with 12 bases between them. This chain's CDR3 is CASSTEILSYEQYF. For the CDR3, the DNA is TGTGCCAGCAGCACCGAAATTCTCTCCTACGAGCAGTACTTC.

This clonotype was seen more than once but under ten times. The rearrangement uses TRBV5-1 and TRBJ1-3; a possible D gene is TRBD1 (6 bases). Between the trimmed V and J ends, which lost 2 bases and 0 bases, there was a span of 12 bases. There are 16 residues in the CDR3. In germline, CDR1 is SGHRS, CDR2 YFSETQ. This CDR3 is CASSFDRQSSGNTIYF. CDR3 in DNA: TGCGCCAGCAGCTTCGACAGGCAGAGCTCTGGAAACACCATATATTTT. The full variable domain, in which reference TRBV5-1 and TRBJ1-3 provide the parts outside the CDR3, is KAGVTQTPRYLIKTRGQQVTLSCSPISGHRSVSWYQQTPGQGLQFLFEYFSETQRNKGNFPGRFSGRQFSNSRSEMNVSTLELGDSALYLCASSFDRQSSGNTIYFGEGSWLTVV.